Described below is a single T cell receptor beta chain sequence and its context. Its target is not known. The record originates from a study of vaccination and CD4 T cells after COVID-19. Study summary: Subjects got two shots of BNT162b2 or mRNA-1273 vaccine.

Study findings and constraints: Only post-vaccination samples contained a median approximately 90% of the reactive clones in convalescent patients.

Treatment indicated: approximately 11-day PBMC culture with coronavirus spike peptide pools or control peptides (ViraFEST assay). Pre-COVID-19 pandemic sampling (2011-2018) yielded the unexposed donor's CD4+ T cells. Where cells permitted, unexposed-donor CD4+ T cells were probed with SARS-CoV-2 S/N and four cold-coronavirus spikes. The CDR3 totals 14 residues. V was trimmed by 0 bases and J by 8 bases, leaving 16 bases between them. The V gene's germline CDR1 is DFQATT and CDR2 SNEGSKA (reference sequence). The Oncomine TCR Beta short-read assay was what sequenced the DNA obtained from cultured CD4+ T cells. Using the QIAamp micro DNA kit, genomic DNA was extracted from the CD4+ T cells that had been cultured. TCRdb recomputed calls from the PCR reads with MiXCR, one row per CDR3 protein. Here the sample spans several thousand distinct CDR3 sequences, 51% being singletons.

The V gene is TRBV20-1, the J gene TRBJ1-2; D is undetermined. The sequenced sample consisted of CD4+ T cells from blood, cultured in vitro. This receptor was identified in a human donor in good health. In DNA form, the CDR3 reads TGCAGTGCTAGAGACTTGGACCAGAACCACGGCTACACCTTC. Translation: CSARDLDQNHGYTF.